These 27 T cell receptor beta chains originate from one sample sequenced in a study of T cell responses to AZD1222 COVID-19 vaccine. The assay was immunoSEQ multiplex PCR, and TCRdb's table has in-frame clones only and misses some. The sample yields some 190,000 clones, 80% to 95% seen once. The specimen comprised peripheral blood, sampled 28 days after the second AZD1222 dose. The receptors stem from an adult who received the AZD1222 COVID-19 vaccine.

In its sample, this clone was seen a few times. The chain uses TRBV28 and TRBJ2-3; D is ambiguous. Germline V gene data show CDR1 as MDHEN and CDR2 as SYDVKM. V was clipped by 10 bases and J by 7 bases, with 15 bases between them. The CDR3 has 12 amino acids. CDR3 DNA: TGTGCCATCAAGGGTGTAGGGAATACGCAGTATTTT. The encoded protein is CAIKGVGNTQYF.

This clone was detected only once. The J gene is TRBJ2-3, the V gene TRBV6-2 or TRBV6-3, with 13 bases fitting TRBD2. V lost 0 bases to trimming and J lost 5 bases; unmatched junction nucleotides: 2. Germline-derived CDR1 and CDR2 are MNHEY and SVGEGT. The CDR3 spans 16 residues. The CDR3, as DNA: TGTGCCAGCAGTTACTCGACTAGCGGGGGGAAAGATACGCAGTATTTT. Translated: CASSYSTSGGKDTQYF.

The J gene is TRBJ2-5, the V gene TRBV6-1, with TRBD2 identical over 8 bases. With V trimmed by 3 bases and J by 3 bases, 6 bases remained unmatched. The CDR3 has 15 residues. Germline CDR1 is MNHNS and CDR2 is SASEGT. The CDR3 protein is CASSDPGGAEETQYF. Written as DNA, the CDR3 is TGTGCCAGCAGTGACCCGGGGGGGGCAGAAGAGACCCAGTACTTC.

The V call is TRBV6-4, the J call TRBJ1-5, with D perhaps matching TRBD1 (6 bases). The CDR3 is 14 amino acids. Between the trimmed V and J ends, which lost 3 bases and 2 bases, there was a span of 8 bases. The germline CDR1 and CDR2 sequences are MRHNA and SNTAGT. CDR3 protein: CASSEEGGNQPQHF. CDR3 in DNA: TGTGCCAGCAGTGAGGAGGGGGGCAATCAGCCCCAGCATTTT.

The chain joins TRBV30 to TRBJ1-5; D is possibly TRBD1 (5 bases). The V end was cut by 0 bases, the J end by 2 bases, with 8 bases between. The CDR3 contains 14 residues. The germline V gene has CDR1 GTSNPN and CDR2 SVGIG (reference sequence). Here the CDR3 DNA reads TGTGCCTGGAGTGTATCGGGGGGCAATCAGCCCCAGCATTTT. This encodes CAWSVSGGNQPQHF.

The rearrangement joins TRBV10-3 to TRBJ2-1; TRBD1 is a possible D gene (6 bases). The CDR3 has 12 amino acids. Germline V gives CDR1 ENHRY, CDR2 SYGVKD. The V end lost 6 bases, the J end lost 10 bases, and 13 bases lay between the germline ends. The CDR3 DNA reads as TGTGCCATCAGCATTACAGGGATAGAGCAGTTCTTC. Protein sequence: CAISITGIEQFF.

This clone was observed a few times. The rearrangement uses TRBV7-3 and TRBJ2-1; D unclear. The CDR3 is 13 residues long. Per germline, CDR1 SGHTA and CDR2 FQGTGA. The V gene lost 1 base and the J gene lost 10 bases, with 11 bases spanning the gap. CDR3 DNA: TGTGCCAGCAGCTTAAGTGTGGTTGGGGAGCAGTTCTTC. This codes for CASSLSVVGEQFF.

The J gene is TRBJ1-3, the V gene TRBV3-1 (or the pseudogene TRBV3-2); 7 bases are a match to TRBD1. The ends lost 5 bases at V and 2 bases at J; junction bases unmatched: 6. Germline V gene lookup returns CDR1 LGHDT and CDR2 YNNKEL (reference sequence). The CDR3 spans 15 residues. DNA for the CDR3: TGTGCCAGCAGCGCTGAACAGGGGCCTGGAAACACCATATATTTT. Translated: CASSAEQGPGNTIYF.

J is TRBJ1-6 and V is TRBV6-5; 7 positions match TRBD1. V dropped 4 bases and J dropped 6; count of bases not matched to a gene: 0. Germline CDR1 and CDR2: MNHEY and SVGAGI. The CDR3 runs 13 residues. This chain's CDR3 is CASSWDSNSPLHF. DNA for the CDR3: TGTGCCAGCAGTTGGGACAGTAATTCACCCCTCCACTTT.

The V call is TRBV5-1, the J call TRBJ2-5; 9 bases match TRBD2. Germline lookup yields CDR1 SGHRS and CDR2 YFSETQ. The CDR3 totals 15 residues. The V and J ends lost 4 bases and 5 bases, in that order; junction bases with no gene match: 9. CDR3 in DNA: TGCGCCAGCAGCGTTAGCGGGGGCCAAGGGGAGACCCAGTACTTC. This encodes CASSVSGGQGETQYF.

The chain couples TRBV7-2 to TRBJ2-7, with 7 bases that match TRBD2. Trimming cost V 1 base and J 0 bases; bases outside gene matches: 3. Germline lookup yields CDR1 SGHTA and CDR2 FQGNSA. The CDR3 spans 15 residues. The CDR3 DNA reads TGTGCCAGCAGCTTAGTCGGGGGGAGCTCCTACGAGCAGTACTTC. This translates into CASSLVGGSSYEQYF.

This clone has a single count. The rearrangement uses TRBV5-4 and TRBJ1-3; 8 bases are a match to TRBD1. Germline values: CDR1 SGHNT, CDR2 YYREEE (reference sequence). The junction had 5 bases not matched to a gene; V was cut back by 3 bases and J by 6 bases. The CDR3 contains 14 residues. The CDR3 reads CASSSDRVANTIYF. The CDR3 DNA follows: TGTGCCAGCAGCTCGGACAGGGTGGCAAACACCATATATTTT. Drawing the rest from reference TRBV5-4 and TRBJ1-3, the complete variable domain is ETGVTQSPTHLIKTRGQQVTLRCSSQSGHNTVSWYQQALGQGPQFIFQYYREEENGRGNFPPRFSGLQFPNYSSELNVNALELDDSALYLCASSSDRVANTIYFGEGSWLTVV.

The V call is TRBV30, the J call TRBJ2-1; 8 nucleotides match TRBD2. CDR1 is GTSNPN and CDR2 is SVGIG in the germline V gene (reference sequence). Trimming cost V 2 bases and J 4 bases; bases outside gene matches: 7. The CDR3 extends over 15 amino acids. CDR3 sequence (DNA): TGTGCCTGGAGTAGATCTAGCGGGCCGTACAATGAGCAGTTCTTC. Encoded protein: CAWSRSSGPYNEQFF.

Comments on this clone: This sample includes further DNA sequences coding for the same CDR3. This chain connects TRBV30 to TRBJ2-7; the D gene is possibly TRBD1 (5 bases). The CDR3 length is 12 residues. V shed 2 bases and J shed 4 bases, with 9 bases lying between them. CDR1 is GTSNPN, CDR2 SVGIG, per germline (reference sequence). The CDR3 DNA sequence: TGTGCCTGGAGTACTCAGGGATACGAGCAGTACTTC. Amino acids: CAWSTQGYEQYF.

V gene TRBV3-1 (or the pseudogene TRBV3-2) combines with J gene TRBJ2-6; D gene uncertain. The V end lost 0 bases, the J end lost 2 bases, and 2 bases lay between the germline ends. The CDR3 runs 14 residues. Germline V gene data show CDR1 as LGHDT and CDR2 as YNNKEL (reference sequence). The CDR3 region is CASSQETGANVLTF. CDR3 nucleotide sequence: TGTGCCAGCAGCCAAGAAACTGGGGCCAACGTCCTGACTTTC.

The chain couples TRBV6-2 or TRBV6-3 to TRBJ1-4; no clear D gene. CDR1 MNHEY and CDR2 SVGEGT come from the germline V gene. This CDR3 comprises 13 residues. V dropped 7 bases and J dropped 8 bases, with 14 bases sitting between them. CDR3 in DNA: TGTGCCAGCAACCCGGGCGGGCGCGAAAAACTGTTTTTT. Translated, it gives CASNPGGREKLFF.

The V call is TRBV19, the J call TRBJ2-1; D is undetermined. The CDR3 consists of 15 residues. The germline V gene has CDR1 LNHDA and CDR2 SQIVND (reference sequence). The V end lost 4 bases, the J end lost 1 base, and 11 bases lay between the germline ends. As DNA, the CDR3 is TGTGCCAGTAGTAGGAAGGGCCATTCCTACAATGAGCAGTTCTTC. Protein: CASSRKGHSYNEQFF.

The chain joins TRBV3-1 (or the pseudogene TRBV3-2) to TRBJ2-5; TRBD2 agrees at 8 bases. Germline trimming cut 3 bases from V and 5 bases from J; bases unmatched to any gene: 14. This CDR3 has 17 residues. Germline CDR1 reads LGHDT; CDR2 reads YNNKEL (reference sequence). The CDR3: CASSHKRQLAGRETQYF. The CDR3 region has the DNA TGTGCCAGCAGCCATAAACGGCAGCTAGCGGGTAGGGAGACCCAGTACTTC.

The V gene is TRBV7-9, the J gene TRBJ1-5; 7 nucleotides match TRBD1. CDR3 length: 13 amino acids. CDR1 and CDR2 from the germline V gene are SEHNR and FQNEAQ (reference sequence). Losses at the gene ends were 8 bases for V and 5 bases for J; bases not matched to a gene: 6. DNA for the CDR3: TGTGCCAGCCGCAGGGGGACGGATCAGCCCCAGCATTTT. Its protein is CASRRGTDQPQHF.

This chain joins TRBV7-6 and TRBJ2-3, with 9 positions matching TRBD2. The germline V gene encodes CDR1 SGHVS and CDR2 FNYEAQ. This CDR3 is built from 16 residues. V was pared by 1 base and J by 1 base, with 3 bases of the junction left unmatched. This chain's CDR3 is CASSLGLAAGTDTQYF. In DNA, the CDR3 is TGTGCCAGCAGCTTAGGACTAGCGGCAGGCACAGATACGCAGTATTTT.

The DNA for the CDR3 is TGTGCCAGCTCACCGAACAGGGGGGGTGAAAAACTGTTTTTT. The encoded protein is CASSPNRGGEKLFF. The chain recombines TRBV18 with TRBJ1-4; 8 bases are shared with TRBD1. The CDR3 has 14 amino acids. V was clipped by 3 bases and J by 7 bases; unmatched bases: 4. CDR1 KGHSH and CDR2 LQKENI come from the germline V gene.

The chain couples TRBV11-3 to TRBJ2-5; 9 nucleotides align to TRBD2. This CDR3 is 15 amino acids long. V was pared by 11 bases and J by 5 bases, with 15 bases of the junction left unmatched. Germline V gives CDR1 SGHNT, CDR2 YENEEA. CDR3 in DNA: TGTGCCCGCGGGGGGGCGGAGCCACCCCAGGAGACCCAGTACTTC. Encoded protein: CARGGAEPPQETQYF.

The rearrangement joins TRBV30 to TRBJ1-5; TRBD1 is a possible D gene (5 bases). Germline assignment: CDR1 GTSNPN and CDR2 SVGIG (reference sequence). The CDR3 sequence is 13 residues long. The V gene lost 3 bases and the J gene lost 11 bases, with 17 bases spanning the gap. CDR3 protein: CAWSTGTRRAQHF. In DNA form, the CDR3 reads TGTGCCTGGAGCACCGGGACCCGGAGAGCCCAGCATTTT. Based on the CDR3 plus reference TRBV30 and TRBJ1-5, the full variable domain is SQTIHQWPATLVQPVGSPLSLECTVEGTSNPNLYWYRQAAGRGLQLLFYSVGIGQISSEVPQNLSASRPQDRQFILSSKKLLLSDSGFYLCAWSTGTRRAQHFGDGTRLSIL.

This rearrangement joins TRBV24-1 to TRBJ2-1; TRBD2 matches 8 bases. This CDR3 spans 15 amino acids. V shed 6 bases, J shed 8 bases, and the junction held 11 bases outside the gene matches. Germline V lookup: CDR1 KGHDR, CDR2 SFDVKD. CDR3 nucleotides: TGTGCCACCAGTCCCCTTAGCGGGAACGGCGATGAGCAGTTCTTC. Its protein is CATSPLSGNGDEQFF.

This clone is a singleton in its sample. V is TRBV10-3 and J is TRBJ2-3; D might be TRBD1 (5 bases). Trimming cost V 0 bases and J 0 bases, with 10 bases left between them. CDR1 is ENHRY, CDR2 SYGVKD, per germline. The CDR3 length is 16 residues. CDR3 bases: TGTGCCATCAGTGAGTCCGGGCAGGGTAGCACAGATACGCAGTATTTT. Residues: CAISESGQGSTDTQYF.

The rearrangement uses TRBV2 and TRBJ1-1; D is unresolved. The CDR3 is made up of 15 amino acids. In germline, CDR1 is SNHLY, CDR2 FYNNEI. The V end was cut by 3 bases, the J end by 0 bases, with 11 bases between. CDR3 DNA sequence: TGTGCCAGCAGTGAGCGCAGACCCATGAACACTGAAGCTTTCTTT. Translating it yields CASSERRPMNTEAFF.

The chain couples TRBV6-5 to TRBJ2-7; TRBD2 matches at 7 bases. In germline, CDR1 is MNHEY, CDR2 SVGAGI. CDR3 length: 14 residues. J gave up 6 bases and V 7 bases, and 12 bases lay outside the gene matches. CDR3 in amino acids: CASTVTAGVFEQYF. In DNA, the CDR3 is TGTGCCAGCACGGTCACCGCGGGAGTGTTCGAGCAGTACTTC.